This entry features one T cell receptor beta chain sequence. Its antigen is not known. Use of 60 Vbeta and 13 Jbeta primers characterized the PCR. Produced via immunoSEQ multiplex PCR; TCRdb's table is partial and in-frame only. The table has roughly 190,000 clones, about three quarters seen once; the top ten hold 0.85% to 1.4%. This sample was taken from a study of cytomegalovirus exposure and HLA in healthy donors. Points from the study as a whole: An Asian-associated ancestry cluster reportedly showed fewer N-insertions than the roughly 670-donor mean in a later analysis.

The specimen was PBMCs. The TCR comes from a woman aged 40-49 years in good health and CMV-seronegative.

The CDR3 spells CSAVGGDTQYF. DNA for the CDR3: TGCAGTGCTGTGGGGGGAGATACGCAGTATTTT. This chain connects TRBV20-1 to TRBJ2-3, with D possibly being TRBD2 (6 bases). This CDR3 has 11 residues. Trimming cost V 5 bases and J 5 bases, with 8 bases left between them. Germline V gene lookup returns CDR1 DFQATT and CDR2 SNEGSKA (reference sequence).